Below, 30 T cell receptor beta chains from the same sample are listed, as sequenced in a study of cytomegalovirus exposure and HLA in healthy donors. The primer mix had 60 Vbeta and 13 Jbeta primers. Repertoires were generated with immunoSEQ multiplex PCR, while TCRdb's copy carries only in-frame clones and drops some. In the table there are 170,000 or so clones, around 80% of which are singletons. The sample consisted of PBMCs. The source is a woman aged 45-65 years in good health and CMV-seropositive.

The DNA of the CDR3 is TGTGCCAGCAGCTTAGGGGGGCAGGGTCGCAATGAGCAGTTCTTC. Translating gives CASSLGGQGRNEQFF. The chain carries TRBV7-9 and TRBJ2-1; D is perhaps TRBD1 (6 bases). This CDR3 is 15 amino acids long. CDR1 and CDR2 (germline): SEHNR, FQNEAQ (reference sequence). V was trimmed by 1 base and J by 6 bases, leaving 13 bases between them.

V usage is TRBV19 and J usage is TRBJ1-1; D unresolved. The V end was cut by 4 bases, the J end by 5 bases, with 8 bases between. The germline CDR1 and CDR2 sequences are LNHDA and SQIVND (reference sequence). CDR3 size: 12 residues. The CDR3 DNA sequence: TGTGCCAGTAGTAGCACGGTAACTGAAGCTTTCTTT. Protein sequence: CASSSTVTEAFF. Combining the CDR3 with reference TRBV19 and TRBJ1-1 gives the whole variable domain DGGITQSPKYLFRKEGQNVTLSCEQNLNHDAMYWYRQDPGQGLRLIYYSQIVNDFQKGDIAEGYSVSREKKESFPLTVTSAQKNPTAFYLCASSSTVTEAFFGQGTRLTVV.

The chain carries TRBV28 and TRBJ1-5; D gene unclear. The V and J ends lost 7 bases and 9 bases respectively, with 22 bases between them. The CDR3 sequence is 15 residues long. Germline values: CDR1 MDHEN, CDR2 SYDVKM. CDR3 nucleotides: TGTGCCAGCACCCTGATCGGGAACAGACCAATGCCCCAGCATTTT. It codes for CASTLIGNRPMPQHF.

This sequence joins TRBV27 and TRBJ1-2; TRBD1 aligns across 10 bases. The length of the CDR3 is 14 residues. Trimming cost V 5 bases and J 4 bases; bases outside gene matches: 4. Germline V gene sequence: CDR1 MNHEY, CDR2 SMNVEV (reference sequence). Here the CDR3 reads CASSPRTGGYGYTF. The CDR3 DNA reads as TGTGCCAGCAGTCCCAGGACAGGGGGCTATGGCTACACCTTC.

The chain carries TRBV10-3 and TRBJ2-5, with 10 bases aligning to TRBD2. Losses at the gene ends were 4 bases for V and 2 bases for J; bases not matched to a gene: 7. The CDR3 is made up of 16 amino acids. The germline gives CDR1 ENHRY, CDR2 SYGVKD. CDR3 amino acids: CAISVAGGGGQETQYF. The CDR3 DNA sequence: TGTGCCATCAGTGTAGCGGGAGGAGGTGGGCAAGAGACCCAGTACTTC.

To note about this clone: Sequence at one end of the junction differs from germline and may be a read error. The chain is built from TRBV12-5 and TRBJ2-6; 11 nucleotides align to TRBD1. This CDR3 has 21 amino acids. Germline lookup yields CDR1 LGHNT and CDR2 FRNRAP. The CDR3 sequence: CASGTPGRTGGVAAGANGLTF. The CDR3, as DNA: TGTGCTAGTGGGACCCCCGGTCGGACAGGGGGCGTCGCAGCTGGGGCCAACGGCCTGACTTTC.

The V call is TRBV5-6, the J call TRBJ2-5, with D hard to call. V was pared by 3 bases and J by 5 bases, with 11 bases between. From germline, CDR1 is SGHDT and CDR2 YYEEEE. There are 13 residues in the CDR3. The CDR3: CASSSLGPETQYF. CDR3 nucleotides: TGTGCCAGCAGCTCTCTTGGGCCGGAGACCCAGTACTTC.

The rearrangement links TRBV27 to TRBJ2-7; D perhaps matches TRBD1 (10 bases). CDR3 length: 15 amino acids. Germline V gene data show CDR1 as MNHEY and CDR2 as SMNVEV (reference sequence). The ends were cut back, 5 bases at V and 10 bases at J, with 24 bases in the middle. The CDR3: CASSRQGASGEPQYF. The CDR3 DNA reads TGTGCCAGCAGTAGACAGGGGGCTAGCGGGGAGCCCCAGTACTTC.

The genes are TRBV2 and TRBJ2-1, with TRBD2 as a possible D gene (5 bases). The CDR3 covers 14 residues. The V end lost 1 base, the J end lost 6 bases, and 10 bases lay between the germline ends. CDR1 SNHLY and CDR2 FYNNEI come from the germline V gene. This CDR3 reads CASSEEVTSNEQFF. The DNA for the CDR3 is TGTGCCAGCAGTGAAGAGGTCACTAGCAATGAGCAGTTCTTC.

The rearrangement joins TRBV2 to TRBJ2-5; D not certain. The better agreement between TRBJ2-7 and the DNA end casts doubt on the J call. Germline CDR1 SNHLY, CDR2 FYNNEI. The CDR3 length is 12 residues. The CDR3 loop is CASSDGNYEQYF. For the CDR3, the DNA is TGTGCCAGCAGTGACGGAAACTACGAGCAGTACTTC.

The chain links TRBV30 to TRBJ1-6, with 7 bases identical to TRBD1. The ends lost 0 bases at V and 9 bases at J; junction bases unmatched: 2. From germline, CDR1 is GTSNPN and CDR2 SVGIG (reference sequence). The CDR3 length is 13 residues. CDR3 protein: CAWSVQGSSPLHF. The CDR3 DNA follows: TGTGCCTGGAGTGTACAGGGGTCTTCACCCCTCCACTTT.

CDR3 sequence reads: CASSFSPGVGQETQYF. The CDR3 DNA sequence: TGTGCCAGCAGTTTCTCCCCCGGGGTAGGGCAAGAGACCCAGTACTTC. The V gene is TRBV6-5, the J gene TRBJ2-5; perhaps TRBD2 as D (5 bases). Trimming removed 4 bases at V and 2 bases at J, with 17 bases between. From germline, CDR1 is MNHEY and CDR2 SVGAGI. CDR3 length: 16 residues.

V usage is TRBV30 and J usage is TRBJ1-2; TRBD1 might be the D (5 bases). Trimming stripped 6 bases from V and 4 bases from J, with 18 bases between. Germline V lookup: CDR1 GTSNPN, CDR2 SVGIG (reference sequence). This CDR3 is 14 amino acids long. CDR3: CACFYERGGYGYTF. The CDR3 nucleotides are TGTGCCTGTTTTTATGAAAGGGGCGGCTATGGCTACACCTTC.

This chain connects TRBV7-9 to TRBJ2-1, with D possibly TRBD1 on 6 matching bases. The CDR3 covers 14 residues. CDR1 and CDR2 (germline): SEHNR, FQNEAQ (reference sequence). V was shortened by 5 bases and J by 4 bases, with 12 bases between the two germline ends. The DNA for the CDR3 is TGTGCCAGCAGCCTACCTGGACAGTACAATGAGCAGTTCTTC. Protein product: CASSLPGQYNEQFF.

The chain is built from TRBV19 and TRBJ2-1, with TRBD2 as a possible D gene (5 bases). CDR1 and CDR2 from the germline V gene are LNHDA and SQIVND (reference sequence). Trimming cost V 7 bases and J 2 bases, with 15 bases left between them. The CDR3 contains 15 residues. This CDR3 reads CASTQNGEPYNEQFF. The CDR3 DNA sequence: TGTGCCAGTACCCAAAACGGGGAGCCCTACAATGAGCAGTTCTTC.

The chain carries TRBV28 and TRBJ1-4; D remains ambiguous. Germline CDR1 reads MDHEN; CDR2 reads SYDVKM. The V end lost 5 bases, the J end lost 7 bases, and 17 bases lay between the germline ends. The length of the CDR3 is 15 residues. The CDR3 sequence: CASSPPGSSGEKLFF. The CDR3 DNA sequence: TGTGCCAGCAGTCCCCCGGGGTCTTCGGGTGAAAAACTGTTTTTT.

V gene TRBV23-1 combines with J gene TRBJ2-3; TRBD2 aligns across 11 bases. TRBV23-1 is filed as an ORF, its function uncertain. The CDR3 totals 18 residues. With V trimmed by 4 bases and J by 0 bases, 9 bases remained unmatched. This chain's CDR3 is CASSPRTSGPSSTDTQYF. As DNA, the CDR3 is TGCGCCAGCAGTCCCAGGACTAGCGGGCCCTCTAGCACAGATACGCAGTATTTT.

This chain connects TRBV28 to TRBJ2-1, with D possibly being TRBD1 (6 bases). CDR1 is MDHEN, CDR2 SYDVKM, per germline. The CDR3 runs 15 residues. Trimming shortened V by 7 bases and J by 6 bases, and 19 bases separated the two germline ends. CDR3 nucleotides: TGTGCCAGCAATCCCCAGGGGAGCTTTGGCAATGAGCAGTTCTTC. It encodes CASNPQGSFGNEQFF.

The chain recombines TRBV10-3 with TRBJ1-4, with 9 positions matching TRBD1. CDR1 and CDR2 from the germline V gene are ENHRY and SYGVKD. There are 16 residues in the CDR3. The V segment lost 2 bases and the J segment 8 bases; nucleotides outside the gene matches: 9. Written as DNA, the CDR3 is TGTGCCATCAGTGAGAGTTTAGGGACAGGGAACGAAAAACTGTTTTTT. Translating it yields CAISESLGTGNEKLFF.

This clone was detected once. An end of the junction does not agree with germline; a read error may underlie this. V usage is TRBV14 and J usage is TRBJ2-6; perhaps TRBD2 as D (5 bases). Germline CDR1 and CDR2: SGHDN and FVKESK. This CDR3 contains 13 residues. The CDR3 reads CASSQGGNNGLTF. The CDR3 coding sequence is TGTGCCAGCAGCCAAGGAGGGAACAACGGCCTGACTTTC.

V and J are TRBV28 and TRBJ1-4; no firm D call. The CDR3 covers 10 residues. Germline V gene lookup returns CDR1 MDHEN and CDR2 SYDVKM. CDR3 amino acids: CAVQSEKLFF. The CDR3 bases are TGTGCTGTGCAAAGCGAAAAACTGTTTTTT. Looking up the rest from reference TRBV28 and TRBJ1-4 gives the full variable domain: DVKVTQSSRYLVKRTGEKVFLECVQDMDHENMFWYRQDPGLGLRLIYFSYDVKMKEKGDIPEGYSVSREKKERFSLILESASTNQTSMYLCAVQSEKLFFGSGTQLSVL.

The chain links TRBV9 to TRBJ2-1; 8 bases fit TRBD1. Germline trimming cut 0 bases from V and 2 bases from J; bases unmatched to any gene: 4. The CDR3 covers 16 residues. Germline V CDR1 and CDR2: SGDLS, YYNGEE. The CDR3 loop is CASSVGGQGTYNEQFF. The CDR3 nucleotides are TGTGCCAGCAGCGTAGGAGGACAGGGAACCTACAATGAGCAGTTCTTC.

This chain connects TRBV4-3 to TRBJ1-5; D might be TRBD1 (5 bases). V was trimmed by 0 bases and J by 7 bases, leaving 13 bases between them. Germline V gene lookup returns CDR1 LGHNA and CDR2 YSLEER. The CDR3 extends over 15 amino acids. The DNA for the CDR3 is TGCGCCAGCAGCCAAGATCTTGTGGGGGGACAGCCCCAGCATTTT. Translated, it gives CASSQDLVGGQPQHF.

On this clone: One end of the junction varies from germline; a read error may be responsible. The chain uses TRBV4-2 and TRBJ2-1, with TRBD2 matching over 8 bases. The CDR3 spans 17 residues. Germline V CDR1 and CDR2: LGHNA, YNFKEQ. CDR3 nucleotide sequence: TGTGTCAGCAGCCCCGGTTTAGGGACTAGCTCCTACAATGAGCAGTTCTTC. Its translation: CVSSPGLGTSSYNEQFF.

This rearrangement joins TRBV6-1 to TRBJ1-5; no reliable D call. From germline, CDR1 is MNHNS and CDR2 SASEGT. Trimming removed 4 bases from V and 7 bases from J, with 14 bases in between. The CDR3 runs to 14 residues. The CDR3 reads CASSASGDNQPQHF. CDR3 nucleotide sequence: TGTGCCAGCAGTGCGAGCGGTGACAACCAGCCCCAGCATTTT.

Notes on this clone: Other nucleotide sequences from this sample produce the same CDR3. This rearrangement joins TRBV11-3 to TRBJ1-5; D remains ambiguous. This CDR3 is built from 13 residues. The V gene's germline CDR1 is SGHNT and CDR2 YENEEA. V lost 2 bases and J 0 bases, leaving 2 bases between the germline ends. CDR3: CASSLYSNQPQHF. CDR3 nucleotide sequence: TGTGCCAGCAGCTTATATAGCAATCAGCCCCAGCATTTT. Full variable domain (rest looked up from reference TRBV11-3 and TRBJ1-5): EAGVVQSPRYKIIEKKQPVAFWCNPISGHNTLYWYLQNLGQGPELLIRYENEEAVDDSQLPKDRFSAERLKGVDSTLKIQPAELGDSAVYLCASSLYSNQPQHFGDGTRLSIL.

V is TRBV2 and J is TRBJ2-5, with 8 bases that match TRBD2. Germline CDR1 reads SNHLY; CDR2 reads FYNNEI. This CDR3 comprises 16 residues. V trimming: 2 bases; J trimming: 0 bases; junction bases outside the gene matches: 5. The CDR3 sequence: CASSESPSGYQETQYF. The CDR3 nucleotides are TGTGCCAGCAGTGAAAGCCCTAGCGGGTACCAAGAGACCCAGTACTTC.

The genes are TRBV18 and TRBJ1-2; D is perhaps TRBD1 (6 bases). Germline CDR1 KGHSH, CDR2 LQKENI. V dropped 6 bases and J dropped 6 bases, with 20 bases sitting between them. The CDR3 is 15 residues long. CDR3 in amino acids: CASSPAGAVVDGYTF. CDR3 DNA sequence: TGTGCCAGCTCCCCCGCGGGGGCGGTGGTGGATGGCTACACCTTC.

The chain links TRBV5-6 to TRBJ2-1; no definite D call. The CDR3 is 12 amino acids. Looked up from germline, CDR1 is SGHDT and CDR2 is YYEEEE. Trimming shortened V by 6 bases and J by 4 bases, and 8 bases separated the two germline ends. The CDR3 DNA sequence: TGTGCCAGCACATCCATGTACAATGAGCAGTTCTTC. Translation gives CASTSMYNEQFF.

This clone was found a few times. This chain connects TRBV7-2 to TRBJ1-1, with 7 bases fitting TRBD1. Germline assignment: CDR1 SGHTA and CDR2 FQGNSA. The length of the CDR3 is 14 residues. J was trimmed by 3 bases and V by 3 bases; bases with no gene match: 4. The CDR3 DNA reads TGTGCCAGCAGCTTGACAGGGAAAGACACTGAAGCTTTCTTT. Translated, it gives CASSLTGKDTEAFF. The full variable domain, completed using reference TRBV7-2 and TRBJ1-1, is GAGVSQSPSNKVTEKGKDVELRCDPISGHTALYWYRQSLGQGLEFLIYFQGNSAPDKSGLPSDRFSAERTGGSVSTLTIQRTQQEDSAVYLCASSLTGKDTEAFFGQGTRLTVV.